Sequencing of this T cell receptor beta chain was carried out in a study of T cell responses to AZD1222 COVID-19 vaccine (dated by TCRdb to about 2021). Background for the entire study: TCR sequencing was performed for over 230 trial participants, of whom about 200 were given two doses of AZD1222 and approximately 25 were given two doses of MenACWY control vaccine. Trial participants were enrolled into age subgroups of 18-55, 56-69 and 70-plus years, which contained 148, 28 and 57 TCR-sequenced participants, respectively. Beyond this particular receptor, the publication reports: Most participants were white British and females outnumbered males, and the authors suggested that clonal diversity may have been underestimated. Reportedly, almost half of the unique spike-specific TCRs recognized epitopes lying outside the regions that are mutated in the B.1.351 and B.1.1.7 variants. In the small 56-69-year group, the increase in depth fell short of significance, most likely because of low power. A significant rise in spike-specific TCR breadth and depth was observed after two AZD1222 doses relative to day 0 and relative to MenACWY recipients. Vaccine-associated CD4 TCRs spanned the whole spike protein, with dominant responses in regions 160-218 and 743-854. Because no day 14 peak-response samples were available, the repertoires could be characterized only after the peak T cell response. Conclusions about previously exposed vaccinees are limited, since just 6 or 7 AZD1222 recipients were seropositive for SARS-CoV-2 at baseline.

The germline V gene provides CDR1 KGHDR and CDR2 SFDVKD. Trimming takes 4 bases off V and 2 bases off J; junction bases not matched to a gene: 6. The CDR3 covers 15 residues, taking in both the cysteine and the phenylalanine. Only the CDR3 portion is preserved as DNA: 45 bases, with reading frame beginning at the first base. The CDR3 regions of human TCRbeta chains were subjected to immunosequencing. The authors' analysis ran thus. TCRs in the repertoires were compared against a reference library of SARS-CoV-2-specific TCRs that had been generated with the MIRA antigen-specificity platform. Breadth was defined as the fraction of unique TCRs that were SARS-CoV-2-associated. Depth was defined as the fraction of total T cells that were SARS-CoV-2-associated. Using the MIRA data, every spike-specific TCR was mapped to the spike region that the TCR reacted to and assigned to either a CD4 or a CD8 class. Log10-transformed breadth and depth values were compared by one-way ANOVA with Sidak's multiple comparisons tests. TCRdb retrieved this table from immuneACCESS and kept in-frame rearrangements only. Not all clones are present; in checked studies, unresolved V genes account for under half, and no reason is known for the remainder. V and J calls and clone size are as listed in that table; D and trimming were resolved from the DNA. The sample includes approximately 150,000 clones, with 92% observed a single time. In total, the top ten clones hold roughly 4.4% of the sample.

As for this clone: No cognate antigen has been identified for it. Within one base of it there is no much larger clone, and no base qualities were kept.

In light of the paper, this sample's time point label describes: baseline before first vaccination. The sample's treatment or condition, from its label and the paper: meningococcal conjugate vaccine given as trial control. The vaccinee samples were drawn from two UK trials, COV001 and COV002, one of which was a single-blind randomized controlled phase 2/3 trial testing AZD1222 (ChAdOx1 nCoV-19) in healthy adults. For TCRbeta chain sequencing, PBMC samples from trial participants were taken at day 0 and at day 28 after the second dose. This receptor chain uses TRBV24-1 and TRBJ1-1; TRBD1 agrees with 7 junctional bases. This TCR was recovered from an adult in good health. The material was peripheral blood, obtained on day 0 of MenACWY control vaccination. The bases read TGTGCCACCAGTGACCCTACAGGGGACAACACTGAAGCTTTCTTT. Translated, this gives CATSDPTGDNTEAFF.